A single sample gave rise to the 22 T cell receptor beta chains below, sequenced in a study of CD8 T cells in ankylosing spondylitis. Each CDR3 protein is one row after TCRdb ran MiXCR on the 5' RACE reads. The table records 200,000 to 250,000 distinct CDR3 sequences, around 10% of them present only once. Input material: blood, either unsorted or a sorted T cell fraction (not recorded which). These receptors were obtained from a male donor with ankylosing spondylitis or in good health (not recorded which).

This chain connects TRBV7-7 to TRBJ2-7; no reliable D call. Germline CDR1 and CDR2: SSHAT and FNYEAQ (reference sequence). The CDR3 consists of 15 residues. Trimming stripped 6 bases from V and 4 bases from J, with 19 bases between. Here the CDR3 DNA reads TGTGCCAGCAGTCTAGGGTTGGGTGGGAAGTACGAGCAGTACTTC. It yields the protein CASSLGLGGKYEQYF.

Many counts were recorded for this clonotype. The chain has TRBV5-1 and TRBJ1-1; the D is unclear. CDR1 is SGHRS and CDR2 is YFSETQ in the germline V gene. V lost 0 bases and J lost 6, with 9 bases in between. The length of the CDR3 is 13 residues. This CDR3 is CASSLAVSAEAFF. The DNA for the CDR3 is TGCGCCAGCAGCTTGGCCGTGAGCGCTGAAGCTTTCTTT.

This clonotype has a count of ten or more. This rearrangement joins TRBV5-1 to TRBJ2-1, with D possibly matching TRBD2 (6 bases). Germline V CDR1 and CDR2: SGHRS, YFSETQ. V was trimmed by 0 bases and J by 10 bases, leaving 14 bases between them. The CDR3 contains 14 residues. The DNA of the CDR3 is TGCGCCAGCAGCTTGGCCGGGAGTCTTCGAGAGCAGTTCTTC. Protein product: CASSLAGSLREQFF.

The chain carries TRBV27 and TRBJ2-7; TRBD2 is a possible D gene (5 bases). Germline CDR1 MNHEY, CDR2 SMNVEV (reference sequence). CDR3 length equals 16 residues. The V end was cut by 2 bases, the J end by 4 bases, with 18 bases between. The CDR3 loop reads CASSLAPSGRQYEQYF. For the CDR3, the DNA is TGTGCCAGCAGTTTAGCACCCAGCGGTCGGCAATACGAGCAGTACTTC.

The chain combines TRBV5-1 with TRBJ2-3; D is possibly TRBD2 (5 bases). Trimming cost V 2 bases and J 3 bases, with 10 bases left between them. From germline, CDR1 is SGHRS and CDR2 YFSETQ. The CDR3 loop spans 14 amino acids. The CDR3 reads CASSFEAATDTQYF. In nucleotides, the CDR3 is TGCGCCAGCAGCTTTGAAGCGGCGACAGATACGCAGTATTTT.

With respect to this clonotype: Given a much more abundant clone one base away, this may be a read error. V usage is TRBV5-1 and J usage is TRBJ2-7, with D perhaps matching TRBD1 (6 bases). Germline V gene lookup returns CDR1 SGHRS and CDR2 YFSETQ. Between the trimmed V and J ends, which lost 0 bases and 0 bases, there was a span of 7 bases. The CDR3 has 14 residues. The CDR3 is CASSLGDNSYEQYF. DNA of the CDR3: TGCGCCAGCAGCTTGGGGGACAACTCCTACGAGCAGTACTTC. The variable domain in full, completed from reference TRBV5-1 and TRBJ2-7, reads KAGVTQTPRYLIKTRGQQVTLSCSPISGHRSVSWYQQTPGQGLQFLFEYFSETQRNKGNFPGRFSGRQFSNSRSEMNVSTLELGDSALYLCASSLGDNSYEQYFGPGTRLTVT.

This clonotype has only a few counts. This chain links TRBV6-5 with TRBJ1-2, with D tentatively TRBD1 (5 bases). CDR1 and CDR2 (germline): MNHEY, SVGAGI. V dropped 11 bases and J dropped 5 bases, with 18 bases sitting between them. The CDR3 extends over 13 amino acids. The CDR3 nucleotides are TGTGCCGTACGGGCAGATGCAGGGTATGGCTACACCTTC. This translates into CAVRADAGYGYTF.

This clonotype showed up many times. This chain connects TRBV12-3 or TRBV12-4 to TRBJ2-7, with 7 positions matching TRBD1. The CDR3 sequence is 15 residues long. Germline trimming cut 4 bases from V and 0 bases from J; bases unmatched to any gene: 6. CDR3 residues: CASSWGRDSSYEQYF. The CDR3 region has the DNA TGTGCCAGCAGTTGGGGCCGGGACAGCTCCTACGAGCAGTACTTC.

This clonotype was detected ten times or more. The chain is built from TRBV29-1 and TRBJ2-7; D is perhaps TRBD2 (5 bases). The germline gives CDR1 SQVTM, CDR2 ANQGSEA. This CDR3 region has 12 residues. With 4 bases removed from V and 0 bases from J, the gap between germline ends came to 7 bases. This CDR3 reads CSVGEGSYEQYF. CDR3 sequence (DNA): TGCAGCGTTGGCGAGGGCTCCTACGAGCAGTACTTC.

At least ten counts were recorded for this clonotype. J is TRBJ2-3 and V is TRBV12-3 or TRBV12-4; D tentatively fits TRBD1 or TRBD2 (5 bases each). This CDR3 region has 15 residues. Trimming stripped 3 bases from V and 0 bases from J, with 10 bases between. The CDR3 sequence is CASSFGGGSTDTQYF. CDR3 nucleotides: TGTGCCAGCAGTTTCGGTGGGGGTAGCACAGATACGCAGTATTTT.

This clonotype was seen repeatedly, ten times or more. CDR3 loop: CASSEAILATYEQYF. CDR3 coding DNA: TGTGCCAGCAGTGAAGCTATACTAGCAACCTACGAGCAGTACTTC. The chain links TRBV6-1 to TRBJ2-7; possible D gene TRBD2, 6 bases. Germline V CDR1 and CDR2: MNHNS, SASEGT. The CDR3 consists of 15 residues. V lost 0 bases and J lost 2, with 11 bases in between.

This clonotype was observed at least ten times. The CDR3 loop is CASSGDRGSRNTEAFF. DNA of the CDR3: TGTGCCAGCAGTGGCGACAGGGGGTCAAGGAACACTGAAGCTTTCTTT. This sequence joins TRBV6-1 and TRBJ1-1; 9 nucleotides match TRBD1. V gave up 4 bases and J gave up 1 base; unmatched junction bases: 7. Germline V CDR1 and CDR2: MNHNS, SASEGT. The CDR3 covers 16 residues.

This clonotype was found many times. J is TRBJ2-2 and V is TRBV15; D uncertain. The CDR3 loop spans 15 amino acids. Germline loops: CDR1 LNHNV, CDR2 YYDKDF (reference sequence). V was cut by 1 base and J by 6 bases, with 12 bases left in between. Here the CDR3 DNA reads TGTGCCACCAGCAGAGCTGACTCCGGAGCCGGGGAGCTGTTTTTT. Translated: CATSRADSGAGELFF.

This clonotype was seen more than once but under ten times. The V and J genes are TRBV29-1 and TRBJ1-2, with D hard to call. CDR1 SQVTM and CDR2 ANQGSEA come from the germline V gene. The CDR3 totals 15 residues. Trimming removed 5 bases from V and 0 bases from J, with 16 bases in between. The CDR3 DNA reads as TGCAGCGTTTGGCGACTGAGAGGACCTAACTATGGCTACACCTTC. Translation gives CSVWRLRGPNYGYTF.

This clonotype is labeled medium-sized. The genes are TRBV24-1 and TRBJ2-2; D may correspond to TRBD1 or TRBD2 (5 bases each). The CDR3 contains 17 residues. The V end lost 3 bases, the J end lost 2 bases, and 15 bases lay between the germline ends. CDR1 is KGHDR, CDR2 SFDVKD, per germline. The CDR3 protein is CATSDTVGRRNTGELFF. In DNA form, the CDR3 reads TGTGCCACCAGTGATACTGTGGGACGAAGAAACACCGGGGAGCTGTTTTTT.

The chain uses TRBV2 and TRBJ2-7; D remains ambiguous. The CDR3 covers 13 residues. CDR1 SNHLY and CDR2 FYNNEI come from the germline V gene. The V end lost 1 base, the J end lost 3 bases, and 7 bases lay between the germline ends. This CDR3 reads CASSEGSYYEQYF. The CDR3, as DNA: TGTGCCAGCAGTGAAGGGAGCTACTACGAGCAGTACTTC. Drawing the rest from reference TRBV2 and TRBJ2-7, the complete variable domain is EPEVTQTPSHQVTQMGQEVILRCVPISNHLYFYWYRQILGQKVEFLVSFYNNEISEKSEIFDDQFSVERPDGSNFTLKIRSTKLEDSAMYFCASSEGSYYEQYFGPGTRLTVT.

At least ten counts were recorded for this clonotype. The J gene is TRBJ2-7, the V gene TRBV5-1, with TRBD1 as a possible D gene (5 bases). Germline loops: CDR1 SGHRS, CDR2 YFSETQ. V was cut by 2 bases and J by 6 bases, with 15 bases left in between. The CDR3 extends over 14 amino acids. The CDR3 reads CASSFRAGSGEQYF. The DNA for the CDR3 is TGCGCCAGCAGCTTCCGAGCAGGGTCAGGCGAGCAGTACTTC.

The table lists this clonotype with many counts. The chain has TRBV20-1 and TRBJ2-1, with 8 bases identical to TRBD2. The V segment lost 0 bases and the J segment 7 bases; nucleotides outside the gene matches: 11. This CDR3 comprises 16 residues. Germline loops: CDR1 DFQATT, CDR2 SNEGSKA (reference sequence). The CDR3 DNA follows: TGCAGTGCTAGAGATGTACGAGCGGGAGTGGGGAATGAGCAGTTCTTC. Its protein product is CSARDVRAGVGNEQFF.

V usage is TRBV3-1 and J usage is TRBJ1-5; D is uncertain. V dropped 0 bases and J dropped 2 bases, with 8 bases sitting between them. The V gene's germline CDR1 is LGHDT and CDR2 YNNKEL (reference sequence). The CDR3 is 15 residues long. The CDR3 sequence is CASSQDSGGNQPQHF. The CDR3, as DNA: TGTGCCAGCAGCCAAGATAGCGGAGGCAATCAGCCCCAGCATTTT.

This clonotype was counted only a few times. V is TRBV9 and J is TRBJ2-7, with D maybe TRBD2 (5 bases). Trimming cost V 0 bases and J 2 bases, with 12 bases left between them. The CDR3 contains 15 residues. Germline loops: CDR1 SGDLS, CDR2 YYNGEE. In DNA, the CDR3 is TGTGCCAGCAGCGTAGGGCGCGGGCTCGCCTACGAGCAGTACTTC. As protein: CASSVGRGLAYEQYF. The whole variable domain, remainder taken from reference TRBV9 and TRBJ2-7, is DSGVTQTPKHLITATGQRVTLRCSPRSGDLSVYWYQQSLDQGLQFLIQYYNGEERAKGNILERFSAQQFPDLHSELNLSSLELGDSALYFCASSVGRGLAYEQYFGPGTRLTVT.

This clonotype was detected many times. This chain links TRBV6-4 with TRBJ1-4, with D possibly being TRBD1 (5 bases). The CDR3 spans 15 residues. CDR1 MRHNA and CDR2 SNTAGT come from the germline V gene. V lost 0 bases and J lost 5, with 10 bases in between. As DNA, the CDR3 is TGTGCCAGCAGTGACTCCGGGGGACTGAATGAAAAACTGTTTTTT. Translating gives CASSDSGGLNEKLFF.

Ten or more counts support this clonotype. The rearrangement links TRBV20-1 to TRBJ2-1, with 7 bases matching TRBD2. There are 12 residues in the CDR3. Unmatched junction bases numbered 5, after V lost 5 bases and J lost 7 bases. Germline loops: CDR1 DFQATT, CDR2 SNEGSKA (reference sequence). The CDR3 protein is CSAAGVSNEQFF. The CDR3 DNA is TGCAGTGCTGCGGGGGTCTCGAATGAGCAGTTCTTC.